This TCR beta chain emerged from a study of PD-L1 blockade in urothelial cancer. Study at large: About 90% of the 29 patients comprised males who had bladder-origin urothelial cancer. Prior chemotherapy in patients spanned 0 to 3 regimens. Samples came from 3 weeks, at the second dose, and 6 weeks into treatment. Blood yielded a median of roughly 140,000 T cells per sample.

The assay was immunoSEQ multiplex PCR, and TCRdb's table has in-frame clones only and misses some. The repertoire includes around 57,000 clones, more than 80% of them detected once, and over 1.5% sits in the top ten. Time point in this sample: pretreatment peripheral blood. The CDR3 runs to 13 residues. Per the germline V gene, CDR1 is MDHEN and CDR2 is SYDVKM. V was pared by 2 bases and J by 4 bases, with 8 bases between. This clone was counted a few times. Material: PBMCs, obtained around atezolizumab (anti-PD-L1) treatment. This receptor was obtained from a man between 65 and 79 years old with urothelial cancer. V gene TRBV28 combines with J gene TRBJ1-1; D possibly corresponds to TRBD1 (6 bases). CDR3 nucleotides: TGTGCCAGCAGTTTAGTAGGGGGCACTGAAGCTTTCTTT. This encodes CASSLVGGTEAFF.